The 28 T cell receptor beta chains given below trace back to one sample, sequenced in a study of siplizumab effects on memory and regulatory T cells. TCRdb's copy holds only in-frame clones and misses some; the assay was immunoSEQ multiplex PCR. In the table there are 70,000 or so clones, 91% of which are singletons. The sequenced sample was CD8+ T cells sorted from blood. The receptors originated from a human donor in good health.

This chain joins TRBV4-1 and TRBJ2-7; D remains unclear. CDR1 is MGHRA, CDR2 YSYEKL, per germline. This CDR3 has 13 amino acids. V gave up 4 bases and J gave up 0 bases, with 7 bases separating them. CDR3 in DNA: TGCGCCAGCAGCCTTACTGACTCCTACGAGCAGTACTTC. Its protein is CASSLTDSYEQYF.

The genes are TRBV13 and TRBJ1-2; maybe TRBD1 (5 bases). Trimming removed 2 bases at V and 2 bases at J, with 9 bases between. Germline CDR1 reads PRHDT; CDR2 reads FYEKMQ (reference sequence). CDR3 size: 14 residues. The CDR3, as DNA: TGTGCCAGCAGCTTATCGGGGGAAAACTATGGCTACACCTTC. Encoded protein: CASSLSGENYGYTF.

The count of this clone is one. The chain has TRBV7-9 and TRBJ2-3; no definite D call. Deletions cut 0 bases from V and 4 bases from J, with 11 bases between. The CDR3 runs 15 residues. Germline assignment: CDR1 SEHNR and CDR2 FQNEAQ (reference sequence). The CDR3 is CASSLAIGSSDTQYF. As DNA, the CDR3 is TGTGCCAGCAGCTTAGCGATCGGGTCATCAGATACGCAGTATTTT.

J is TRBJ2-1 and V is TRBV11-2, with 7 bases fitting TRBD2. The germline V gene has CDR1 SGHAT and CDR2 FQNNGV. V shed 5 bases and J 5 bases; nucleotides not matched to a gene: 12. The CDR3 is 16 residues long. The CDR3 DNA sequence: TGTGCCAGCAGCCTACTCATAGGGCTAGCGGACAATGAGCAGTTCTTC. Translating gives CASSLLIGLADNEQFF.

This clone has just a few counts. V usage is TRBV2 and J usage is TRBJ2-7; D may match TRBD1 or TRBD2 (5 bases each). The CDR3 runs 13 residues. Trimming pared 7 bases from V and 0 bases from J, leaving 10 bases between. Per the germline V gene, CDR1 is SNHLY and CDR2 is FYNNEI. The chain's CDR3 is CASTGAGSYEQYF. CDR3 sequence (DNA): TGTGCCAGCACCGGGGCAGGCTCCTACGAGCAGTACTTC.

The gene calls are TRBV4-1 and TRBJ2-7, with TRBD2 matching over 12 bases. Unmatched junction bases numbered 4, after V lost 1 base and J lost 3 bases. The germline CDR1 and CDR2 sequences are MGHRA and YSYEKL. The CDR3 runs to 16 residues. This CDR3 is CASSQVGLAGNYEQYF. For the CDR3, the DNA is TGCGCCAGCAGCCAAGTTGGACTAGCGGGGAACTACGAGCAGTACTTC.

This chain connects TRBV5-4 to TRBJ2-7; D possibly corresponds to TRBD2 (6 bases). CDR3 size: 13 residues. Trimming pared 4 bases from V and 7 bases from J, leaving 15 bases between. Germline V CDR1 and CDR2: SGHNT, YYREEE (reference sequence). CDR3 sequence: CASSEWGVQEQYF. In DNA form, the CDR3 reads TGTGCCAGCAGCGAGTGGGGGGTCCAGGAGCAGTACTTC.

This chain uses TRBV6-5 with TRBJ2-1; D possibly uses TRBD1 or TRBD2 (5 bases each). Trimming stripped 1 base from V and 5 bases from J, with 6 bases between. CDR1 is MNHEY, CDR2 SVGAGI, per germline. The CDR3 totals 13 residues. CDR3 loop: CASSYLGDNEQFF. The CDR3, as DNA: TGTGCCAGCAGTTACTTGGGGGACAATGAGCAGTTCTTC.

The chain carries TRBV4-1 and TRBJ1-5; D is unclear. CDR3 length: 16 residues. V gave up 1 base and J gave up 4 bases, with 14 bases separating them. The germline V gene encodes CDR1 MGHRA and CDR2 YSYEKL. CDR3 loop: CASSQGPRQPNQPQHF. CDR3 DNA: TGCGCCAGCAGCCAAGGTCCGAGGCAGCCAAATCAGCCCCAGCATTTT.

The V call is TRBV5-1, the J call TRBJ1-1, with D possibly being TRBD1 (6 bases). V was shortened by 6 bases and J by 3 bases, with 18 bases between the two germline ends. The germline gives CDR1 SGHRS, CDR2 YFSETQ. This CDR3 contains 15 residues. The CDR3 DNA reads TGCGCCAGCACCCTGGGGGGCAGGGTTGACACTGAAGCTTTCTTT. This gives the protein CASTLGGRVDTEAFF.

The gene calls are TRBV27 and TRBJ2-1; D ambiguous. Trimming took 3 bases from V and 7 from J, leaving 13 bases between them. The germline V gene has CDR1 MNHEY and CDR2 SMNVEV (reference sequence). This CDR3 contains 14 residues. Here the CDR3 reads CASSFLILRNEQFF. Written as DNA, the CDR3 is TGTGCCAGCAGTTTCCTAATACTGAGGAATGAGCAGTTCTTC.

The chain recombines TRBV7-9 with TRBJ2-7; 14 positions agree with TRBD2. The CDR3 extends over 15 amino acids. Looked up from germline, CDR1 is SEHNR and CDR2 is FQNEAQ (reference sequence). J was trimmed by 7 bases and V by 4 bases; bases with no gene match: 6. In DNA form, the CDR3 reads TGTGCCAGCAGCTCGCGACTAGCGGGAGGGCGTGAGCAGTACTTC. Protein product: CASSSRLAGGREQYF.

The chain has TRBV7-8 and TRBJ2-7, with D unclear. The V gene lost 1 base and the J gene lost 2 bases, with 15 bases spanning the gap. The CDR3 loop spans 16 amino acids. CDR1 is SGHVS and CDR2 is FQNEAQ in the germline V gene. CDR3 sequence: CASSLEGRQVPYEQYF. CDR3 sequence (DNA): TGTGCCAGCAGCTTAGAGGGCCGCCAGGTCCCCTACGAGCAGTACTTC.

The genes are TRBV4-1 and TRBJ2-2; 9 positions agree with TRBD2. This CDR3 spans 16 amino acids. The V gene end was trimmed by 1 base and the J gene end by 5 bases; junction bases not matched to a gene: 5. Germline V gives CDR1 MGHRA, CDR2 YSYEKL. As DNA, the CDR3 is TGCGCCAGCAGCCAAGTGGCGGGGGGGGCAACCGGGGAGCTGTTTTTT. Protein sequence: CASSQVAGGATGELFF.

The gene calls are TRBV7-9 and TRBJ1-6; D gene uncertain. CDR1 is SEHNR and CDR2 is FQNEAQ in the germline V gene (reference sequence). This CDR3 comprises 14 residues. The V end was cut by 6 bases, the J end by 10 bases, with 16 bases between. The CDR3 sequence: CASRSTGKQSPLHF. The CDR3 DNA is TGTGCCAGCAGAAGTACGGGAAAACAGTCACCCCTCCACTTT.

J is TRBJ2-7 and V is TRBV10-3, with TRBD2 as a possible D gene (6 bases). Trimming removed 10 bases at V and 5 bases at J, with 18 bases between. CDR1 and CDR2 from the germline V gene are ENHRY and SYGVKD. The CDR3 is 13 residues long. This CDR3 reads CATEGGQDDEQYF. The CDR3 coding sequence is TGTGCCACGGAGGGAGGCCAGGACGACGAGCAGTACTTC.

In DNA form, the CDR3 reads TGTGCCAGCAGCTTTGGACTCTACAATGAGCAGTTCTTC. Translation gives CASSFGLYNEQFF. The chain joins TRBV7-6 to TRBJ2-1; a weak D match, TRBD2 (5 bases). The CDR3 is made up of 13 amino acids. The V and J ends lost 3 bases and 3 bases respectively, with 6 bases between them. Germline CDR1 and CDR2: SGHVS and FNYEAQ.

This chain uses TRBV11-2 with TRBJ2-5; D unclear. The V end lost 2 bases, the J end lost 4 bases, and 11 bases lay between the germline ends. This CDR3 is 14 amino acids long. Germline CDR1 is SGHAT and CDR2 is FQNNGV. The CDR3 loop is CASSLIAGPETQYF. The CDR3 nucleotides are TGTGCCAGCAGCTTAATCGCCGGCCCAGAGACCCAGTACTTC.

The CDR3 reads CASTPNPLRTGIQPQHF. In nucleotides, the CDR3 is TGTGCCAGTACCCCTAATCCCCTCAGGACAGGGATTCAGCCCCAGCATTTT. This chain links TRBV19 with TRBJ1-5, with 8 bases matching TRBD1. The V and J ends lost 7 bases and 6 bases, in that order; junction bases with no gene match: 17. Germline loops: CDR1 LNHDA, CDR2 SQIVND (reference sequence). The CDR3 is 17 amino acids.

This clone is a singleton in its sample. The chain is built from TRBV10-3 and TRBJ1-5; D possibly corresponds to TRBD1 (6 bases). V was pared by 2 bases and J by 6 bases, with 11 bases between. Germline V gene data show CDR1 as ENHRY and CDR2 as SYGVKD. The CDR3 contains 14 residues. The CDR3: CAISEPGDGQPQHF. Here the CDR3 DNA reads TGTGCCATCAGTGAGCCAGGGGATGGTCAGCCCCAGCATTTT.

The CDR3 bases are TGTGCCAGCAGCCCCACCGGCTACGAGCAGTACTTC. Its protein is CASSPTGYEQYF. This chain uses TRBV9 with TRBJ2-7; no definite D call. CDR1 and CDR2 (germline): SGDLS, YYNGEE. The CDR3 totals 12 residues. With 4 bases removed from V and 3 bases from J, the gap between germline ends came to 8 bases.

CDR3 DNA: TGTGCCAGCAGTGAACTAGCGGGAGACTCCTACGAGCAGTACTTC. Amino acids: CASSELAGDSYEQYF. This chain uses TRBV6-1 with TRBJ2-7; 10 bases match TRBD2. The CDR3 loop spans 15 amino acids. Germline CDR1 reads MNHNS; CDR2 reads SASEGT. V gave up 2 bases and J gave up 0 bases; unmatched junction bases: 1.

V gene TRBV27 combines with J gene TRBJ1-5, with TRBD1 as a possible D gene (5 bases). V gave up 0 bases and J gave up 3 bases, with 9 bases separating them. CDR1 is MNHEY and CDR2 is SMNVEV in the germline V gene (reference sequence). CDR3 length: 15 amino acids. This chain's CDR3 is CASSLSGGFNQPQHF. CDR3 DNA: TGTGCCAGCAGTTTATCTGGGGGTTTCAATCAGCCCCAGCATTTT.

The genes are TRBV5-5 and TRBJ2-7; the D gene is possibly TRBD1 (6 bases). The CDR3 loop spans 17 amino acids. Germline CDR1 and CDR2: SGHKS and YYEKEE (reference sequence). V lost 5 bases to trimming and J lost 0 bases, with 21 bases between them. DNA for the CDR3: TGTGCCAGCAGTTATCCGACCGGGACAATGAGCTCCTACGAGCAGTACTTC. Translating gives CASSYPTGTMSSYEQYF.

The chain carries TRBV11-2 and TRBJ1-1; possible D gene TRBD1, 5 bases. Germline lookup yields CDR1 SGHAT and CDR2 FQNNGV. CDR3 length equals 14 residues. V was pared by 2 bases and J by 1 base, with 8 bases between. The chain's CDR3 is CASSLITGNTEAFF. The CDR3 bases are TGTGCCAGCAGCTTAATTACAGGGAACACTGAAGCTTTCTTT.

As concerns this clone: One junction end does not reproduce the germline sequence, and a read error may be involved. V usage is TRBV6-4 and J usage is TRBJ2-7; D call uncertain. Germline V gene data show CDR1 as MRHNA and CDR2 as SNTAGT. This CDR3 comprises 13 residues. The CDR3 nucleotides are TGTGCCAGCAGTTACTCCCCCCCCTACGAGCAGTACTTC. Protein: CASSYSPPYEQYF.

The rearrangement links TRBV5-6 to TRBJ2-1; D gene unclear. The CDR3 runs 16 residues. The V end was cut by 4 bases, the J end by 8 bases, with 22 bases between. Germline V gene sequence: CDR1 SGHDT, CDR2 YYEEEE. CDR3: CASSTKIPTPSDEQFF. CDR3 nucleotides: TGTGCCAGCAGCACGAAAATACCGACCCCGTCGGATGAGCAGTTCTTC.

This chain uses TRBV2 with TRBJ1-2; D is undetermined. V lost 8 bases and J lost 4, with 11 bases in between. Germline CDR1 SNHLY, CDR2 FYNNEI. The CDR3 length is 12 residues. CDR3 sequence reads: CASGPLGYGYTF. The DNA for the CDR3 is TGTGCCAGCGGTCCCTTAGGCTATGGCTACACCTTC.